A single sample gave rise to the 8 T cell receptor beta chains below, sequenced in a study of circulating tumor DNA in untreated peripheral T-cell lymphoma (dated by TCRdb to the early 2020s). Receptors were amplified or captured by the immunoSEQ multiplex PCR assay. Entries here come from immuneACCESS through TCRdb and include only in-frame sequences with V and J called. Some clones fail to appear in such tables; in the studies checked, an unresolved V gene covers under half of the shortfall, and the cause of the remainder is unknown. This sample lists about 130 clones; under 90% were detected once. The leading ten clones occupy more than 8% of the sample. Source material: cell-free DNA from blood serum. The source of these receptors is a human donor with peripheral T-cell lymphoma.

This chain links TRBV7-9 with TRBJ2-7, with D possibly being TRBD1 or TRBD2 (5 bases each). The CDR3 sequence is 13 residues long. V shed 1 base and J shed 5 bases, with 9 bases lying between them. In germline, CDR1 is SEHNR, CDR2 FQNEAQ (reference sequence). Here the CDR3 DNA reads TGTGCCAGCAGCTTAGTTAGGGACCACGAGCAGTACTTC. This translates into CASSLVRDHEQYF.

This clone was recorded once. J is TRBJ1-3 and V is TRBV7-8; D call uncertain. The CDR3 has 15 amino acids. The V gene lost 1 base and the J gene lost 0 bases, with 7 bases spanning the gap. From germline, CDR1 is SGHVS and CDR2 FQNEAQ. The CDR3 bases are TGTGCCAGCAGCTTAGGACGGTTCTCTGGAAACACCATATATTTT. Encoded protein: CASSLGRFSGNTIYF.

This chain uses TRBV7-9 with TRBJ2-7; 8 bases are shared with TRBD1. The J segment lost 1 base and the V segment lost 5 bases, leaving 4 bases of the junction unmatched. Looked up from germline, CDR1 is SEHNR and CDR2 is FQNEAQ (reference sequence). This CDR3 contains 14 residues. CDR3 sequence (DNA): TGTGCCAGCAGCCAGGGGGCAAATTCCTACGAGCAGTACTTC. It yields the protein CASSQGANSYEQYF.

The genes are TRBV4-2 and TRBJ2-1, with unresolved D. CDR3 length: 13 amino acids. Trimming took 2 bases from V and 6 from J, leaving 8 bases between them. Germline lookup yields CDR1 LGHNA and CDR2 YNFKEQ. The CDR3 DNA reads as TGTGCCAGCAGCCAACAGCTAGGCAATGAGCAGTTCTTC. This encodes CASSQQLGNEQFF.

This sequence joins TRBV20-1 and TRBJ2-7, with D hard to call. Germline values: CDR1 DFQATT, CDR2 SNEGSKA (reference sequence). Trimming cost V 3 bases and J 2 bases, with 2 bases left between them. This CDR3 is 10 amino acids long. This chain's CDR3 is CSASAYEQYF. The DNA of the CDR3 is TGCAGTGCTAGTGCCTACGAGCAGTACTTC.

The gene calls are TRBV9 and TRBJ2-6; TRBD1 is a possible D gene (5 bases). Germline lookup yields CDR1 SGDLS and CDR2 YYNGEE. The CDR3 is 15 amino acids. V lost 3 bases, J lost 0 bases, and 7 bases lay in between. The CDR3 here is CASSERGSGANVLTF. CDR3 coding DNA: TGTGCCAGCAGCGAAAGGGGCTCTGGGGCCAACGTCCTGACTTTC.

The chain carries TRBV29-1 and TRBJ2-2; D unresolved. Looked up from germline, CDR1 is SQVTM and CDR2 is ANQGSEA. The CDR3 contains 10 residues. Trimming stripped 4 bases from V and 6 bases from J, with 3 bases between. CDR3 sequence (DNA): TGCAGCGTTGGCGCCGGGGAGCTGTTTTTT. Protein sequence: CSVGAGELFF.

The V and J genes are TRBV4-2 and TRBJ2-6, with 7 positions matching TRBD1. The CDR3 extends over 17 amino acids. Germline values: CDR1 LGHNA, CDR2 YNFKEQ. V was pared by 1 base and J by 0 bases, with 3 bases of the junction left unmatched. As DNA, the CDR3 is TGTGCCAGCAGCCAAGGGGACAGCGTCTCTGGGGCCAACGTCCTGACTTTC. Residues: CASSQGDSVSGANVLTF.